Listed below are T cell receptor beta chains from one sample, sequenced in a study of T-cell reconstitution after alpha-beta-depleted transplantation in children. TCRdb analysed the PCR reads with MiXCR anew, one entry per CDR3 protein. The table records hundreds of thousands of distinct CDR3 sequences, about a tenth of them present only once. The specimen was PBMCs, collected before TCRalphabeta/CD19-depleted stem cell transplant. The source of these receptors is a boy in the first two years of life with acute myeloid leukemia, due to receive a stem cell transplant. Each CDR3 is given with its conserved first and last residue. The D gene is left open where the match is weak. Clone size is stated in some rows and not others, as once, few, many or a class when expanded.

v_call,j_call,clone_size,d_call,cdr3_aa,cdr3_nt
TRBV29-1,TRBJ2-5,many,-,CSVEAPGLLGETQYF,TGCAGCGTTGAAGCCCCGGGACTCCTAGGAGAGACCCAGTACTTC
TRBV12-3/TRBV12-4,TRBJ2-3,many,-,CASSQDSLSTDTQYF,TGTGCCAGCAGTCAGGACAGCCTTAGCACAGATACGCAGTATTTT
TRBV12-3/TRBV12-4,TRBJ2-3,-,-,CASSFWASTDTQYF,TGTGCCAGCAGTTTCTGGGCTAGCACAGATACGCAGTATTTT
TRBV29-1,TRBJ1-2,many,-,CSVEDTQGYGYTF,TGCAGCGTTGAGGACACCCAGGGCTATGGCTACACCTTC
TRBV6-5,TRBJ2-7,-,TRBD2,CASSLLAGGHLGEQYF,TGTGCCAGCAGTCTACTAGCGGGGGGCCACCTTGGCGAGCAGTACTTC
TRBV12-5,TRBJ1-1,-,TRBD1,CASGLDPKTSGGRTEAFF,TGTGCTAGTGGTTTAGACCCTAAGACCTCAGGGGGTCGGACTGAAGCTTTCTTT
TRBV5-6,TRBJ2-7,-,TRBD1,CASSLTGVLYEQYF,TGTGCCAGCAGCTTGACAGGGGTCCTCTACGAGCAGTACTTC
TRBV5-1,TRBJ2-2,many,-,CASSFKAPGFTGELFF,TGCGCCAGCAGCTTTAAAGCACCAGGGTTCACCGGGGAGCTGTTTTTT
TRBV28,TRBJ1-5,many,-,CASSLFGAGSSNQPQHF,TGTGCCAGCAGTTTATTCGGAGCAGGAAGTAGCAATCAGCCCCAGCATTTT
TRBV5-6,TRBJ2-1,many,TRBD1,CASSLASGQGNNEQFF,TGTGCCAGCAGCTTGGCCTCGGGACAGGGCAACAATGAGCAGTTCTTC
TRBV4-3,TRBJ2-7,many,-,CASRPAAESSYEQYF,TGCGCCAGCCGGCCGGCAGCGGAAAGCTCCTACGAGCAGTACTTC
TRBV5-4,TRBJ2-5,few,-,CASSSGPLYQETQYF,TGTGCCAGCAGCTCGGGACCCCTGTACCAAGAGACCCAGTACTTC
TRBV7-2,TRBJ2-7,many,TRBD2,CASSLDQRGYEQYF,TGTGCCAGCAGCTTAGACCAGCGGGGCTACGAGCAGTACTTC
TRBV5-1,TRBJ2-7,many,TRBD1,CASSLAGQGLQYF,TGCGCCAGCAGCTTGGCAGGACAGGGATTGCAGTACTTC
TRBV11-1,TRBJ2-6,-,-,CASSLAVISGANVLTF,TGTGCCAGCAGCTTAGCGGTTATCTCTGGGGCCAACGTCCTGACTTTC
TRBV9,TRBJ1-3,-,-,CASSRSPGTAGNTIYF,TGTGCCAGCAGCAGGTCGCCCGGGACGGCTGGAAACACCATATATTTT
TRBV12-3/TRBV12-4,TRBJ2-7,many,-,CASRPGRTPSYEQYF,TGTGCCAGCAGGCCGGGGCGGACGCCATCCTACGAGCAGTACTTC
TRBV5-5,TRBJ1-4,few,-,CASSPLSEIGGEKLFF,TGTGCCAGCAGCCCCCTCTCAGAAATTGGGGGTGAAAAACTGTTTTTT
TRBV7-2,TRBJ2-7,few,TRBD1,CASSLGGTDYEQYF,TGTGCCAGCAGCTTAGGAGGGACAGATTACGAGCAGTACTTC
TRBV7-3,TRBJ2-5,many,-,CASSFTAQETQYF,TGTGCCAGCAGCTTTACAGCCCAAGAGACCCAGTACTTC
TRBV7-9,TRBJ1-4,many,TRBD1,CASSLGSQTGKIEKLFF,TGTGCCAGCAGCTTAGGGTCACAGACAGGGAAGATTGAAAAACTGTTTTTT
TRBV6-5,TRBJ1-2,many,TRBD1,CASSYGQGAGGYTF,TGTGCCAGCAGTTACGGACAGGGGGCGGGAGGCTACACCTTC
TRBV7-3,TRBJ2-2,few,TRBD1,CASSAAGTDNTGELFF,TGTGCCAGCAGCGCTGCCGGGACAGATAACACCGGGGAGCTGTTTTTT
TRBV28,TRBJ2-3,once,TRBD1,CASSFDRGRRDTQYF,TGTGCCAGCAGTTTTGACAGGGGGCGCAGAGATACGCAGTATTTT
TRBV11-3,TRBJ2-1,few,TRBD2,CASSLQSGRVYNEQFF,TGTGCCAGCAGCTTACAAAGCGGGAGGGTGTACAATGAGCAGTTCTTC
TRBV5-6,TRBJ2-3,many,-,CASSLVYSLYTDTQYF,TGTGCCAGCAGCTTGGTGTACAGCTTGTACACAGATACGCAGTATTTT
TRBV28,TRBJ2-6,few,-,CASSFRLSGANVLTF,TGTGCCAGCAGTTTTAGACTCTCTGGGGCCAACGTCCTGACTTTC
TRBV6-2/TRBV6-3,TRBJ2-1,many,TRBD1,CASSRDRGLGNEQFF,TGTGCCAGCAGCCGTGACAGGGGGCTTGGGAACGAGCAGTTCTTC
TRBV20-1,TRBJ1-6,many,TRBD1,CSARGDREDYNSPLHF,TGCAGTGCTAGAGGGGACAGGGAGGACTATAATTCACCCCTCCACTTT
TRBV7-8,TRBJ1-6,many,TRBD1,CASSNRDRNNSPLHF,TGTGCCAGCAGCAACCGGGACAGAAATAATTCACCCCTCCACTTT
TRBV5-5,TRBJ1-2,many,-,CASSFDRSIGYTF,TGTGCCAGCAGCTTCGACAGGAGTATCGGCTACACCTTC
TRBV13,TRBJ2-7,many,-,CASRLGSYEQYF,TGTGCCAGCAGGCTAGGGTCCTACGAGCAGTACTTC
TRBV7-2,TRBJ2-7,few,-,CASSFGGPPYEQYF,TGTGCCAGCAGCTTCGGGGGACCGCCTTACGAGCAGTACTTC
TRBV7-8,TRBJ2-3,many,-,CASSLVRAGAPFPSTDTQYF,TGTGCCAGCAGCTTAGTCCGGGCGGGGGCACCATTTCCCAGCACAGATACGCAGTATTTT
TRBV29-1,TRBJ1-1,many,-,CSVEGLGTEAFF,TGCAGCGTTGAAGGGCTGGGGACTGAAGCTTTCTTT
TRBV20-1,TRBJ2-7,many,TRBD1,CSAGQGLSYEQYF,TGCAGTGCCGGACAGGGCCTTTCCTACGAGCAGTACTTC
TRBV12-3/TRBV12-4,TRBJ2-3,many,-,CASSSFDTQYF,TGTGCCAGCAGCTCCTTTGATACGCAGTATTTT
TRBV7-2,TRBJ2-7,many,TRBD2,CASSLAAGGRAYEQYF,TGTGCCAGCAGCTTAGCGGCGGGGGGGCGGGCCTACGAGCAGTACTTC
TRBV9,TRBJ2-3,many,TRBD2,CASSASAGGMTDTQYF,TGTGCCAGCAGCGCCTCAGCGGGAGGTATGACAGATACGCAGTATTTT
TRBV5-6,TRBJ1-4,-,-,CASSSRQEEKLFF,TGTGCCAGCAGCTCGAGACAGGAGGAAAAACTGTTTTTT
TRBV5-1,TRBJ1-5,many,-,CASRGEGPGQPQHF,TGCGCCAGCAGGGGTGAGGGCCCTGGGCAGCCCCAGCATTTT
TRBV2,TRBJ1-6,many,-,CASRRRDNPSPLHF,TGTGCCAGCCGCCGCCGGGACAATCCTTCACCCCTCCACTTT
TRBV14,TRBJ1-2,-,-,CASSPLLQSRHYGYTF,TGTGCCAGCAGCCCTCTCCTCCAGTCCCGGCACTATGGCTACACCTTC
TRBV6-2/TRBV6-3,TRBJ2-1,many,TRBD2,CASSYSLLTSGRSNEQFF,TGTGCCAGCAGTTATTCCCTTCTAACTAGCGGGAGAAGCAATGAGCAGTTCTTC
TRBV12-3/TRBV12-4,TRBJ2-3,many,-,CASSLREVGYQPQYF,TGTGCCAGCAGTTTAAGGGAGGTGGGGTATCAGCCCCAGTATTTT
TRBV12-3/TRBV12-4,TRBJ2-3,-,-,CASSSREFADTQYF,TGTGCCAGCAGTTCCCGCGAGTTTGCAGATACGCAGTATTTT
TRBV3-1,TRBJ1-2,few,-,CASSQVGGHYGYTF,TGTGCCAGCAGCCAAGTGGGGGGACACTATGGCTACACCTTC
TRBV12-3/TRBV12-4,TRBJ2-7,many,TRBD2,CASSLAISGEVYF,TGTGCCAGCAGTTTAGCGATTAGCGGGGAAGTGTACTTC
TRBV7-6,TRBJ2-1,many,TRBD2,CASSLAGGMEQFF,TGTGCCAGCAGCCTAGCGGGGGGGATGGAGCAGTTCTTC
TRBV29-1,TRBJ2-3,many,TRBD2,CSVPTSGTSTDTQYF,TGCAGCGTTCCGACTAGCGGGACTAGCACAGATACGCAGTATTTT
TRBV20-1,TRBJ1-5,many,-,CSARTGGPYSNQPQHF,TGCAGTGCTCGAACAGGCGGGCCATATAGCAATCAGCCCCAGCATTTT
TRBV2,TRBJ1-5,-,TRBD1,CASSEAGDRVYQPQHF,TGTGCCAGCAGTGAAGCGGGGGACAGGGTCTATCAGCCCCAGCATTTT
TRBV9,TRBJ2-7,few,TRBD2,CASSSRTSGDYEQYF,TGTGCCAGCAGCTCCCGGACTAGCGGAGACTACGAGCAGTACTTC
TRBV25-1,TRBJ2-7,many,TRBD1,CASSESRQGIHEQYF,TGTGCCAGCAGTGAGAGTAGACAGGGAATCCACGAGCAGTACTTC